This TCR beta chain was profiled in a study of T cell responses to AZD1222 COVID-19 vaccine. General study points: Females made up more of the donors, who were largely white British, and clonal diversity may have come out too low. The repertoires were collected only after the peak T cell response. Baseline antibody screening turned up just six or seven seropositive AZD1222 recipients.

Assay: immunoSEQ multiplex PCR; the TCRdb copy retains only in-frame clones and omits some. The data contain 100,000 or so clones, approximately 87% of them singletons. On this clone: What it binds is not known.

In germline, CDR1 is SGDLS, CDR2 YYNGEE. The CDR3 extends over 14 amino acids. The J segment lost 4 bases and the V segment lost 5 bases, leaving 8 bases of the junction unmatched. The sequencing here drew on peripheral blood, taken on day 0 of AZD1222 vaccination. The rearrangement joins TRBV9 to TRBJ1-1, with TRBD1 matching 7 bases. The clonotype originates from an adult in good health. This chain's CDR3 is CASSSTGIPTEAFF. The CDR3 bases are TGTGCCAGCAGTTCGACAGGGATCCCCACTGAAGCTTTCTTT.